Presented here are 9 T cell receptor beta chains from one specimen sequenced in a study of low-dose radiotherapy and immunotherapy resistance in tumors. Sample time point: before trial treatment. Primers targeting TRAV and TRBV primed first-strand cDNA, covering alpha and beta chains. Amplification of TCRs used a constant-region primer and V-primer adapter for around 19 PCR cycles. MiXCR, applied by TCRdb to the reads, yields one record per CDR3 protein. Here the sample spans some 39,000 distinct CDR3 sequences, roughly 28% being singletons. Sequences were derived from PBMCs, sampled before treatment. These TCRs come from a male donor with gallbladder cancer.

This clonotype was seen more than once but under ten times. V is TRBV27 and J is TRBJ2-7; possibly TRBD2 for D (5 bases). CDR3 length: 14 amino acids. V lost 3 bases and J lost 6, with 15 bases in between. Germline V gives CDR1 MNHEY, CDR2 SMNVEV (reference sequence). CDR3 sequence reads: CASSFEGMIGEQYF. For the CDR3, the DNA is TGTGCCAGCAGTTTCGAGGGAATGATAGGCGAGCAGTACTTC.

This clonotype was observed a few times. With a far larger clone one base away, a read error is the likely cause. The rearrangement links TRBV6-8 to TRBJ1-3; D is ambiguous. Germline V CDR1 and CDR2: MNHGY, SAAAGT. The CDR3 has 14 residues. CDR3 sequence (DNA): TGTGCCAGCAGTGGAGGTAGCTCTGGAATCACCATATATTTT. It is translated as CASSGGSSGITIYF.

This clonotype appeared many times. The chain recombines TRBV20-1 with TRBJ2-1, with D tentatively TRBD1 or TRBD2 (5 bases each). From germline, CDR1 is DFQATT and CDR2 SNEGSKA (reference sequence). The V and J ends lost 5 bases and 4 bases respectively, with 18 bases between them. This CDR3 has 15 residues. The CDR3 sequence is CSAPTRGWVYNEQFF. Here the CDR3 DNA reads TGCAGTGCTCCCACCCGGGGCTGGGTGTACAATGAGCAGTTCTTC.

This clonotype was detected ten times or more. The chain has TRBV18 and TRBJ2-7; 8 bases are a match to TRBD1. CDR1 and CDR2 (germline): KGHSH, LQKENI. This CDR3 contains 15 residues. J lost 1 base, V lost 4 bases, and 6 bases had no gene match. The CDR3 here is CASSRETGASYEQYF. In DNA form, the CDR3 reads TGTGCCAGCTCACGGGAGACAGGGGCGTCCTACGAGCAGTACTTC.

This clonotype has a count of ten or more. This sequence joins TRBV3-1 and TRBJ2-3; D remains unclear. The germline V gene encodes CDR1 LGHDT and CDR2 YNNKEL (reference sequence). The CDR3 is 16 residues long. Trimming pared 1 base from V and 2 bases from J, leaving 13 bases between. CDR3 DNA sequence: TGTGCCAGCAGCCAAGTTTTAGCCCCCCCCACAGATACGCAGTATTTT. Its translation is CASSQVLAPPTDTQYF.

The chain is built from TRBV28 and TRBJ2-5; 7 bases are a match to TRBD2. J gave up 3 bases and V 3 bases, and 1 base lay outside the gene matches. CDR3 size: 13 residues. From germline, CDR1 is MDHEN and CDR2 SYDVKM. The CDR3 protein is CASSFRGEETQYF. The CDR3 nucleotides read TGTGCCAGCAGTTTTCGGGGGGAAGAGACCCAGTACTTC.

The chain links TRBV5-5 to TRBJ2-3; 12 bases are shared with TRBD2. Germline assignment: CDR1 SGHKS and CDR2 YYEKEE (reference sequence). This CDR3 region has 20 residues. The trim removed 0 bases at V and 3 bases at J, leaving 14 bases unmatched. DNA for the CDR3: TGTGCCAGCAGCTTGGAATCGGGTCTAGCGGGGGGGCCGTGGACAGATACGCAGTATTTT. The encoded protein is CASSLESGLAGGPWTDTQYF.

This clonotype was recorded only once. This is likely an artifact of a read error, given a far larger clone one base away. V and J are TRBV19 and TRBJ1-2; 8 nucleotides agree with TRBD1. The junction had 17 bases not matched to a gene; V was cut back by 9 bases and J by 8 bases. This CDR3 is built from 15 residues. Germline assignment: CDR1 LNHDA and CDR2 SQIVND (reference sequence). The DNA of the CDR3 is TGTGCCAGCAGCTTGACGGGCAGGGGGCGGGAAGGCTACACCTTC. The encoded protein is CASSLTGRGREGYTF.

This clonotype was counted many times. The chain couples TRBV7-9 to TRBJ1-4; D not certain. The V end lost 5 bases, the J end lost 5 bases, and 6 bases lay between the germline ends. The length of the CDR3 is 12 residues. Looked up from germline, CDR1 is SEHNR and CDR2 is FQNEAQ (reference sequence). In DNA, the CDR3 is TGTGCCAGCAGCCCGGGCAATGAAAAACTGTTTTTT. Residues: CASSPGNEKLFF.